This T cell receptor beta chain was identified in a study of T cell repertoires in cytomegalovirus infection. Details on this clonotype: Its antigen is currently unknown.

TCRdb reprocessed the reads with MiXCR, giving one entry per CDR3 protein. The data contain fewer than 900,000 distinct CDR3 sequences, 25% to 35% of them seen just once; the ten biggest clones take up less than 15%. This TCR was sampled from a human donor in good health (CMV status not recorded). Some clones in this sample may be carry-over from other donors' samples. The sample was cultured CD8+ T cells from PBMCs, taken from culture after CMV antigen stimulation.

The CDR3 DNA reads as TGTGCCAGCAGCTTAGAGGGGGACACGTACCAAGAGACCCAGTACTTC. It translates to CASSLEGDTYQETQYF. The chain links TRBV7-6 to TRBJ2-5; possible D gene TRBD1, 6 bases. Trimming pared 1 base from V and 0 bases from J, leaving 12 bases between. Germline-derived CDR1 and CDR2 are SGHVS and FNYEAQ. This CDR3 contains 16 residues.